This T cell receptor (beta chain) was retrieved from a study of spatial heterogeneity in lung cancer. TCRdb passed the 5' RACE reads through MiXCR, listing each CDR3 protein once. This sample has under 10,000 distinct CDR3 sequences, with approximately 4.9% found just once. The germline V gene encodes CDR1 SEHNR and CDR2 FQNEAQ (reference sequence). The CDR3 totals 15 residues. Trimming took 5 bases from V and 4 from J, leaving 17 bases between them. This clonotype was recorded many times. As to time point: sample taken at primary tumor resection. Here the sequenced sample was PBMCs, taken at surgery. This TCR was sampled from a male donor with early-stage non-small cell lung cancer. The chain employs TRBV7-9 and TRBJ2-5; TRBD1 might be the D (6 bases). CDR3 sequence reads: CASSHEWGQGETQYF. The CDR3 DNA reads TGTGCCAGCAGCCACGAGTGGGGGCAGGGAGAGACCCAGTACTTC.